These 25 T cell receptor beta chains originate from one sample sequenced in a study of blood T cell repertoires in COVID-19. Sequencing was performed with immunoSEQ multiplex PCR; in TCRdb, only in-frame clones are kept and a portion is missing. The sample lists 100,000 or so clones, around 87% occurring once. Sequenced sample: peripheral blood. The receptors were sampled from a woman in her twenties or thirties with acute or convalescent COVID-19.

This clone has a single count. The V and J genes are TRBV3-1 (or the pseudogene TRBV3-2) and TRBJ1-2, with D hard to call. Trimming took 5 bases from V and 7 from J, leaving 11 bases between them. This CDR3 region has 12 residues. Germline CDR1 LGHDT, CDR2 YNNKEL (reference sequence). CDR3 coding DNA: TGTGCCAGCAGCTTTAGGGAGGGTGGCTACACCTTC. As protein: CASSFREGGYTF.

V gene TRBV18 combines with J gene TRBJ1-2; 8 bases are a match to TRBD1. The CDR3 covers 14 residues. Trimming took 3 bases from V and 2 from J; bases not matched to a gene: 2. Germline V CDR1 and CDR2: KGHSH, LQKENI. Here the CDR3 reads CASSPQGANYGYTF. The CDR3, as DNA: TGTGCCAGCTCACCCCAGGGGGCGAACTATGGCTACACCTTC.

The chain uses TRBV25-1 and TRBJ2-7, with 7 bases identical to TRBD1. Germline CDR1 is MGHDK and CDR2 is SYGVNS. V gave up 4 bases and J gave up 2 bases; unmatched junction bases: 5. This CDR3 spans 14 amino acids. This CDR3 reads CASSGQGTAYEQYF. In DNA form, the CDR3 reads TGTGCCAGCAGTGGGCAAGGGACAGCCTACGAGCAGTACTTC.

About this clone itself: This sample includes further DNA sequences coding for the same CDR3. The chain employs TRBV3-1 (or the pseudogene TRBV3-2) and TRBJ2-7; tentatively, D is TRBD2 (6 bases). V lost 4 bases and J lost 7, with 11 bases in between. This CDR3 has 12 amino acids. Germline CDR1 and CDR2: LGHDT and YNNKEL (reference sequence). The chain's CDR3 is CASSPNRGEQYF. CDR3 coding DNA: TGTGCCAGCAGCCCCAACCGGGGGGAGCAGTACTTC.

The V and J genes are TRBV5-1 and TRBJ1-1; D unresolved. V lost 3 bases and J lost 1, with 10 bases in between. Germline CDR1 reads SGHRS; CDR2 reads YFSETQ. This CDR3 comprises 14 residues. The CDR3 loop is CASSSTTPNTEAFF. The CDR3 region has the DNA TGCGCCAGCAGCTCCACGACACCGAACACTGAAGCTTTCTTT.

There are a few counts of this clone. The chain carries TRBV19 and TRBJ2-3; TRBD2 matches 8 bases. V lost 10 bases and J lost 3; bases outside the gene matches: 9. The CDR3 sequence is 14 residues long. Looked up from germline, CDR1 is LNHDA and CDR2 is SQIVND (reference sequence). CDR3 in DNA: TGTGCCACGGGCCTTAGCGGGGCGACAGATACGCAGTATTTT. As protein: CATGLSGATDTQYF.

The gene calls are TRBV5-6 and TRBJ1-5; possible D gene TRBD1, 6 bases. The CDR3 contains 15 residues. Germline CDR1 reads SGHDT; CDR2 reads YYEEEE. The V gene lost 2 bases and the J gene lost 4 bases, with 13 bases spanning the gap. The CDR3 sequence: CASSLGRGWNQPQHF. The CDR3 DNA is TGTGCCAGCAGCTTAGGCAGGGGATGGAATCAGCCCCAGCATTTT.

The chain couples TRBV2 to TRBJ2-7; D might be TRBD2 (5 bases). CDR1 is SNHLY and CDR2 is FYNNEI in the germline V gene. The CDR3 is 13 residues long. The ends were cut back, 2 bases at V and 5 bases at J, with 10 bases in the middle. The CDR3 nucleotides are TGTGCCAGCAGTGAACCCCACGGGGACGAGCAGTACTTC. Encoded protein: CASSEPHGDEQYF.

The chain couples TRBV6-5 to TRBJ1-4; the match to TRBD1 covers 8 bases. Germline CDR1 is MNHEY and CDR2 is SVGAGI. The CDR3 totals 14 residues. The V gene end was trimmed by 6 bases and the J gene end by 8 bases; junction bases not matched to a gene: 8. The CDR3 DNA reads TGTGCCAGCAGACTCGACAGGGGCAACGAAAAACTGTTTTTT. Translating it yields CASRLDRGNEKLFF.

The rearrangement uses TRBV19 and TRBJ2-2; D gene uncertain. Trimming shortened V by 1 base and J by 0 bases, and 9 bases separated the two germline ends. The CDR3 runs 16 residues. Germline V gives CDR1 LNHDA, CDR2 SQIVND (reference sequence). CDR3 in amino acids: CASSIGGWANTGELFF. CDR3 nucleotide sequence: TGTGCCAGTAGTATAGGCGGTTGGGCGAACACCGGGGAGCTGTTTTTT. Complete variable domain (other parts from reference TRBV19 and TRBJ2-2): DGGITQSPKYLFRKEGQNVTLSCEQNLNHDAMYWYRQDPGQGLRLIYYSQIVNDFQKGDIAEGYSVSREKKESFPLTVTSAQKNPTAFYLCASSIGGWANTGELFFGEGSRLTVL.

The gene calls are TRBV6-5 and TRBJ2-2; 9 bases agree with TRBD2. The CDR3 sequence is 13 residues long. Trimming removed 5 bases from V and 9 bases from J; junction bases left unmatched: 4. The germline V gene encodes CDR1 MNHEY and CDR2 SVGAGI. CDR3 sequence: CASSTRGGRELFF. Written as DNA, the CDR3 is TGTGCCAGCAGTACGCGGGGGGGGAGGGAGCTGTTTTTT.

V gene TRBV28 combines with J gene TRBJ1-2; 7 positions agree with TRBD1. Germline V gives CDR1 MDHEN, CDR2 SYDVKM. The CDR3 spans 13 residues. Germline trimming cut 3 bases from V and 4 bases from J; bases unmatched to any gene: 2. Here the CDR3 DNA reads TGTGCCAGCAGTTTTAGACAGGGCTATGGCTACACCTTC. Residues: CASSFRQGYGYTF.

This sequence joins TRBV28 and TRBJ2-1; TRBD2 might be the D (6 bases). This CDR3 is built from 14 residues. The V gene's germline CDR1 is MDHEN and CDR2 SYDVKM. V was shortened by 7 bases and J by 3 bases, with 13 bases between the two germline ends. CDR3 amino acids: CASTPSENYNEQFF. The CDR3 bases are TGTGCCAGCACTCCTAGCGAGAACTACAATGAGCAGTTCTTC.

The gene calls are TRBV7-2 and TRBJ2-2; 10 positions agree with TRBD2. The CDR3 length is 16 residues. CDR1 is SGHTA, CDR2 FQGNSA, per germline. The V gene end was trimmed by 5 bases and the J gene end by 0 bases; junction bases not matched to a gene: 3. The DNA of the CDR3 is TGTGCCAGCAGCCCTGGACTAGCGGCGAACACCGGGGAGCTGTTTTTT. It yields the protein CASSPGLAANTGELFF.

The J gene is TRBJ1-1, the V gene TRBV18; TRBD1 aligns across 8 bases. CDR3 length: 14 residues. Germline V gene sequence: CDR1 KGHSH, CDR2 LQKENI. Trimming took 5 bases from V and 1 from J; bases not matched to a gene: 3. The CDR3 coding sequence is TGTGCCAGCTCAGAGGGGACAGGGAACACTGAAGCTTTCTTT. Protein sequence: CASSEGTGNTEAFF. Combining the CDR3 with reference TRBV18 and TRBJ1-1 gives the whole variable domain NAGVMQNPRHLVRRRGQEARLRCSPMKGHSHVYWYRQLPEEGLKFMVYLQKENIIDESGMPKERFSAEFPKEGPSILRIQQVVRGDSAAYFCASSEGTGNTEAFFGQGTRLTVV.

The chain recombines TRBV2 with TRBJ2-7; D is undetermined. Germline lookup yields CDR1 SNHLY and CDR2 FYNNEI. The CDR3 sequence is 11 residues long. V was clipped by 4 bases and J by 5 bases, with 6 bases between them. The chain's CDR3 is CASSVRDEQYF. The CDR3 DNA follows: TGTGCCAGCAGTGTCCGGGACGAGCAGTACTTC.

This clone was found many times. The genes are TRBV6-4 and TRBJ2-5; 11 nucleotides match TRBD1. The germline gives CDR1 MRHNA, CDR2 SNTAGT. Unmatched junction bases numbered 20, after V lost 6 bases and J lost 5 bases. This CDR3 is 19 amino acids long. CDR3 residues: CASRPRGTGGSLWGETQYF. CDR3 nucleotides: TGTGCCAGCAGACCTCGCGGGACAGGGGGATCCTTATGGGGGGAGACCCAGTACTTC.

The chain recombines TRBV6-5 with TRBJ2-2, with 9 bases fitting TRBD1. CDR1 and CDR2 from the germline V gene are MNHEY and SVGAGI. The CDR3 totals 14 residues. V was clipped by 8 bases and J by 7 bases; unmatched bases: 8. As DNA, the CDR3 is TGTGCCAGCGCCACAGGGGGCGCGGGCGGGGAGCTGTTTTTT. This translates into CASATGGAGGELFF.

This chain uses TRBV5-1 with TRBJ2-1; TRBD2 might be the D (6 bases). The CDR3 sequence is 13 residues long. Germline-derived CDR1 and CDR2 are SGHRS and YFSETQ. V dropped 1 base and J dropped 9 bases, with 11 bases sitting between them. CDR3 residues: CASSLKWGGEQFF. The CDR3, as DNA: TGCGCCAGCAGCTTGAAGTGGGGAGGTGAGCAGTTCTTC.

The genes are TRBV5-1 and TRBJ1-1, with 7 bases fitting TRBD1. Germline V CDR1 and CDR2: SGHRS, YFSETQ. There are 15 residues in the CDR3. The V gene end was trimmed by 5 bases and the J gene end by 4 bases; junction bases not matched to a gene: 11. This CDR3 is CASSEQGKGGTEAFF. The CDR3 DNA reads as TGCGCCAGCAGTGAACAGGGGAAGGGAGGCACTGAAGCTTTCTTT. The full variable domain, rest sourced from reference TRBV5-1 and TRBJ1-1, is KAGVTQTPRYLIKTRGQQVTLSCSPISGHRSVSWYQQTPGQGLQFLFEYFSETQRNKGNFPGRFSGRQFSNSRSEMNVSTLELGDSALYLCASSEQGKGGTEAFFGQGTRLTVV.

The chain uses TRBV25-1 and TRBJ1-5, with 7 bases identical to TRBD1. Germline lookup yields CDR1 MGHDK and CDR2 SYGVNS. This CDR3 spans 16 amino acids. V lost 8 bases and J lost 5; bases outside the gene matches: 15. CDR3 nucleotide sequence: TGTGCCAGCGCCCACCGGGAACAGGGGTGGGATCAGCCCCAGCATTTT. Amino acid sequence: CASAHREQGWDQPQHF.

The chain uses TRBV7-2 and TRBJ2-1; no clear D gene. The CDR3 totals 16 residues. Trimming removed 3 bases from V and 2 bases from J, with 14 bases in between. Germline V gene data show CDR1 as SGHTA and CDR2 as FQGNSA. Here the CDR3 reads CASSFGRGVAYNEQFF. CDR3 in DNA: TGTGCCAGCAGCTTTGGCAGAGGTGTCGCCTACAATGAGCAGTTCTTC.

The V call is TRBV6-5, the J call TRBJ1-3, with TRBD1 as a possible D gene (5 bases). Germline V lookup: CDR1 MNHEY, CDR2 SVGAGI. The CDR3 contains 14 residues. Trimming stripped 5 bases from V and 0 bases from J, with 8 bases between. Here the CDR3 reads CASSSGASGNTIYF. The CDR3 DNA follows: TGTGCCAGCAGTAGTGGGGCCTCTGGAAACACCATATATTTT.

The J gene is TRBJ2-3, the V gene TRBV27, with no clear D. The germline V and J ends were trimmed by 9 bases and 1 base, with 11 bases remaining between them. Looked up from germline, CDR1 is MNHEY and CDR2 is SMNVEV (reference sequence). The CDR3 sequence is 13 residues long. The CDR3 region has the DNA TGTGCCAGTAGCTACCTCCGCACAGATACGCAGTATTTT. Amino acid sequence: CASSYLRTDTQYF.

The chain is built from TRBV7-2 and TRBJ1-3; D gene ambiguous. Trimming stripped 4 bases from V and 0 bases from J, with 10 bases between. The germline CDR1 and CDR2 sequences are SGHTA and FQGNSA. The CDR3 totals 15 residues. The CDR3 DNA is TGTGCCAGCAGCTCCAGGTTATACTCTGGAAACACCATATATTTT. Its protein product is CASSSRLYSGNTIYF.